Listed below are T cell receptor beta chains from one sample, sequenced in a study of a mutant IDH1 vaccine in newly diagnosed glioma. Repertoires were generated with immunoSEQ multiplex PCR, while TCRdb's copy carries only in-frame clones and drops some. The table records tens of thousands of clones, roughly 82% of them present only once. These receptors' antigens are unknown. The starting material was PBMCs, obtained from a glioma patient whose treatment included an IDH1 peptide vaccine. Receptors were obtained from a young man with glioma. Some clones in this sample may be carry-over from other donors' samples. The CDR3 runs from the conserved cysteine through the conserved F or W. The D gene is left open where the match is weak. Part of the rows lack a size; the others show once, few, many or a class for expanded clones.

TRBJ1-1 | TRBV11-1 | TRBD1 | NA | TGTGCCAGCACCGGGACAGGGACATGGAACACTGAAGCTTTCTTT | CASTGTGTWNTEAFF
TRBJ2-5 | TRBV5-1 | NA | NA | TGCGCCAGCAGCTTCGGGGGACTCCAAGAGACCCAGTACTTC | CASSFGGLQETQYF
TRBJ1-1 | TRBV27 | TRBD1 | NA | TGTGCCAGCAGTGGGGACAGGGGGCTGTTAACTGAAGCTTTCTTT | CASSGDRGLLTEAFF
TRBJ2-5 | TRBV7-2 | TRBD2 | NA | TGTGCCAGCAGTTTTAGCGGGGGATTCCAAGAGACCCAGTACTTC | CASSFSGGFQETQYF
TRBJ1-5 | TRBV27 | NA | NA | TGTGCCAGCAGTATGGTTTATAGCAATCAGCCCCAGCATTTT | CASSMVYSNQPQHF
TRBJ1-2 | TRBV30 | TRBD1 | NA | TGTGCCTGGAGGAGGGACAGGGTTTCGGGTGGCTACACCTTC | CAWRRDRVSGGYTF
TRBJ1-1 | TRBV5-4 | NA | NA | TGTGCCAGCAGCTTGTTGGTCCAGAACACTGAAGCTTTCTTT | CASSLLVQNTEAFF
TRBJ1-5 | TRBV30 | NA | NA | TGTGCCTGGAGTGTTGGAGGGGGTCGTCAGCCCCAGCATTTT | CAWSVGGGRQPQHF
TRBJ1-2 | TRBV19 | NA | NA | TGTGCCAGTAGTATCAACAGAAACGATGGCTACACCTTC | CASSINRNDGYTF
TRBJ1-4 | TRBV9 | NA | NA | TGTGCCAGCAGCGTAGGCGCAGGGATGTATGAAAAACTGTTTTTT | CASSVGAGMYEKLFF
TRBJ1-1 | TRBV27 | NA | NA | TGTGCCAGCAGTTTTACCCCAAGAACTGAAGCTTTCTTT | CASSFTPRTEAFF
TRBJ1-1 | TRBV9 | NA | few | TGTGCCAGCAGCCCTCACACTGAAGCTTTCTTT | CASSPHTEAFF
TRBJ2-7 | TRBV7-2 | NA | NA | TGTGCCAGCAGCTCACCTATAAGCCTAGCTTTATCCTACGAGCAGTACTTC | CASSSPISLALSYEQYF
TRBJ1-1 | TRBV5-1 | NA | NA | TGCGCCAGCACCTCATACGGCGTGGCTAGGGGGACTGAAGCTTTCTTT | CASTSYGVARGTEAFF
TRBJ1-1 | TRBV2 | NA | NA | TGTGCCAGCAGCCGGCGGGGGCAGTCCATGATTAACACTGAAGCTTTCTTT | CASSRRGQSMINTEAFF
TRBJ2-3 | TRBV7-9 | TRBD2 | few | TGTGCCAGCAGCCCGGGACTAGCGGACCATTTAGGGCCTGATACGCAGTATTTT | CASSPGLADHLGPDTQYF